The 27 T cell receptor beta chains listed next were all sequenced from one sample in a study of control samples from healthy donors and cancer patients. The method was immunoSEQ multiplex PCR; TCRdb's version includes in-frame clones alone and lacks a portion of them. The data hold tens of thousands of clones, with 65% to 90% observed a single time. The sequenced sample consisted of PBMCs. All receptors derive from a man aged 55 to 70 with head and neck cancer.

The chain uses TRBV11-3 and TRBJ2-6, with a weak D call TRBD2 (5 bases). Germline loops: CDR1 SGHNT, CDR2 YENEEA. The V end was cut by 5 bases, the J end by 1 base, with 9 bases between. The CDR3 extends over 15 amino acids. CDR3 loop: CASSPGGSGANVLTF. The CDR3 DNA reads TGTGCCAGCAGCCCCGGAGGATCTGGGGCCAACGTCCTGACTTTC.

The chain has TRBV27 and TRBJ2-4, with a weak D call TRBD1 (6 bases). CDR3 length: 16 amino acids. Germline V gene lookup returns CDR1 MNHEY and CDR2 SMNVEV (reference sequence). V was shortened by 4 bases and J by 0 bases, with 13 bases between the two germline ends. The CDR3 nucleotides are TGTGCCAGCAGTTCCCAGGACAGCGGAGCCAAAAACATTCAGTACTTC. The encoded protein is CASSSQDSGAKNIQYF.

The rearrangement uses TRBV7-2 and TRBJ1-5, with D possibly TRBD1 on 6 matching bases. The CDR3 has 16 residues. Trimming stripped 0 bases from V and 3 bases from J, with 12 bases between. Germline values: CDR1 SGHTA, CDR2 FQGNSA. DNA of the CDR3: TGTGCCAGCAGCTTAGCAGCGGACAGACCCAATCAGCCCCAGCATTTT. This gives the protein CASSLAADRPNQPQHF.

The chain's CDR3 is CASGAQENQPQHF. As DNA, the CDR3 is TGTGCCAGCGGTGCACAGGAGAATCAGCCCCAGCATTTT. V gene TRBV7-2 combines with J gene TRBJ1-5, with a tentative D call TRBD1 (5 bases). Germline V gives CDR1 SGHTA, CDR2 FQGNSA. Trimming cost V 8 bases and J 4 bases, with 12 bases left between them. This CDR3 is built from 13 residues.

This CDR3 reads CASGTVNTGELFF. The DNA for the CDR3 is TGTGCCAGCGGGACAGTGAACACCGGGGAGCTGTTTTTT. The chain has TRBV19 and TRBJ2-2; 7 bases line up with TRBD1. V lost 9 bases, J lost 1 base, and 2 bases stayed unmatched. Germline CDR1 and CDR2: LNHDA and SQIVND (reference sequence). This CDR3 is 13 amino acids long.

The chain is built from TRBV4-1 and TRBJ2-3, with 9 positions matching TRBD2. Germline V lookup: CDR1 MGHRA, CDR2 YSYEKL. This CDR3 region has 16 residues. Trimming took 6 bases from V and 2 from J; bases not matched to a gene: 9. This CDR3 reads CASSAATSGSTDTQYF. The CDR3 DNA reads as TGCGCCAGCAGTGCGGCGACTAGCGGATCCACAGATACGCAGTATTTT.

The CDR3 reads CASSYRDTYEQYF. The CDR3 coding sequence is TGTGCCAGCAGTTACCGGGACACCTACGAGCAGTACTTC. V is TRBV6-5 and J is TRBJ2-7; possible D gene TRBD1, 6 bases. V was shortened by 2 bases and J by 2 bases, with 7 bases between the two germline ends. Germline V gives CDR1 MNHEY, CDR2 SVGAGI. This CDR3 has 13 residues.

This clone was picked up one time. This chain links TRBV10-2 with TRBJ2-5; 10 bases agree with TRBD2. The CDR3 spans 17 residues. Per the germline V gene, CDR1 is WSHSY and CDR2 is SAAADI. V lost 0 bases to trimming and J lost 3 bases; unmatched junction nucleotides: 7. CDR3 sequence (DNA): TGCGCCAGCAGTGAGTCGACACTAGCGGGGCATAAAGAGACCCAGTACTTC. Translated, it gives CASSESTLAGHKETQYF.

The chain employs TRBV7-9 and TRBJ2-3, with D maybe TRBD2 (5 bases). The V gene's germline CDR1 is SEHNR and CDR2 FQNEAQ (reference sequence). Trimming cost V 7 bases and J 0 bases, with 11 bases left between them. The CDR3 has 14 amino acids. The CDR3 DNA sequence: TGTGCCAGCATTTTTGGCGGGAGCACAGATACGCAGTATTTT. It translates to CASIFGGSTDTQYF. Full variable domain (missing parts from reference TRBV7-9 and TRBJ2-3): DTGVSQNPRHKITKRGQNVTFRCDPISEHNRLYWYRQTLGQGPEFLTYFQNEAQLEKSRLLSDRFSAERPKGSFSTLEIQRTEQGDSAMYLCASIFGGSTDTQYFGPGTRLTVL.

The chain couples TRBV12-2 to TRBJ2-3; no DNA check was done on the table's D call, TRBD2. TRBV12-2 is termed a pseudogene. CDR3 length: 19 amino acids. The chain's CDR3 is CASRLDRKAKRSITDTQYF. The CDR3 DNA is TGTGCAAGTCGCTTAGATCGGAAAGCTAAGCGGTCTATCACAGATACGCAGTATTTT.

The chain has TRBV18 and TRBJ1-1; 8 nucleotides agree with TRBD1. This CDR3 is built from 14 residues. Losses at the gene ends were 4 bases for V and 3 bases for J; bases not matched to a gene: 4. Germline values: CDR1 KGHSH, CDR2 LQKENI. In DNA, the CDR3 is TGTGCCAGCTCACTGACAGGGGTCGACACTGAAGCTTTCTTT. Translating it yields CASSLTGVDTEAFF. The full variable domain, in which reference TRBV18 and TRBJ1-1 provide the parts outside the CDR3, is NAGVMQNPRHLVRRRGQEARLRCSPMKGHSHVYWYRQLPEEGLKFMVYLQKENIIDESGMPKERFSAEFPKEGPSILRIQQVVRGDSAAYFCASSLTGVDTEAFFGQGTRLTVV.

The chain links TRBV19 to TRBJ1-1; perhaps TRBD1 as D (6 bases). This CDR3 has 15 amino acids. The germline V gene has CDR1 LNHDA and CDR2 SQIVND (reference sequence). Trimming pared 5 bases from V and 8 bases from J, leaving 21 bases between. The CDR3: CASSSSLELGTEAFF. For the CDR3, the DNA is TGTGCCAGTAGTTCAAGCCTGGAACTCGGGACAGAAGCTTTCTTT.

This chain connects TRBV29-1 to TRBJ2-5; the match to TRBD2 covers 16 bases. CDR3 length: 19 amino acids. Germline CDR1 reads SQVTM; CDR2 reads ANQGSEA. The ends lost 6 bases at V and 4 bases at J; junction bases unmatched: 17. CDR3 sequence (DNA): TGCAGCGTGGGATATACTCCGGGACTAGCGGGAGGGCCGGGAGAGACCCAGTACTTC. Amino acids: CSVGYTPGLAGGPGETQYF.

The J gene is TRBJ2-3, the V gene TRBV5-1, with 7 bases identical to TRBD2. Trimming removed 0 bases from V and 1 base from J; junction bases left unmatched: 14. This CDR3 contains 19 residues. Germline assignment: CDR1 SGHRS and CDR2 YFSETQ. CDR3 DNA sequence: TGCGCCAGCAGCTTGGGGAGTCGACTAGCCACCCATCGCACAGATACGCAGTATTTT. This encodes CASSLGSRLATHRTDTQYF.

CDR3 in DNA: TGTGCCAGCACCTACGGGCTGGGTTATGGCTACACCTTC. This codes for CASTYGLGYGYTF. The V gene is TRBV6-5, the J gene TRBJ1-2, with unresolved D. The CDR3 loop spans 13 amino acids. Trimming removed 7 bases from V and 5 bases from J, with 14 bases in between. Per the germline V gene, CDR1 is MNHEY and CDR2 is SVGAGI.

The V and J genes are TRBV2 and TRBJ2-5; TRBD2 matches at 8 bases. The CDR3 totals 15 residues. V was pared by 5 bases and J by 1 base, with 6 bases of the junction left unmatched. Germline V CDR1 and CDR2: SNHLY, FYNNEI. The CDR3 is CASSSGGLRQETQYF. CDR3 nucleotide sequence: TGTGCCAGCAGTAGCGGGGGCCTACGCCAAGAGACCCAGTACTTC.

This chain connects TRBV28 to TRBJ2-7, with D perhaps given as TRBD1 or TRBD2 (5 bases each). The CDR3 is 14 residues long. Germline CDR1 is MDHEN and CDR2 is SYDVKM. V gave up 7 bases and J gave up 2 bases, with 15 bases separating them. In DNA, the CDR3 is TGTGCCAGCACGATGGGACGGTCTACCTACGAGCAGTACTTC. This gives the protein CASTMGRSTYEQYF.

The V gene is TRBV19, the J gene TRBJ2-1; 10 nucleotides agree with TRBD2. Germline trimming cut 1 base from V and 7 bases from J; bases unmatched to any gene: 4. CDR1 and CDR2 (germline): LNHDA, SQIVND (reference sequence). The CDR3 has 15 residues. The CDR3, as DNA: TGTGCCAGTAGTATAGGGGCTAGCGGGGGTAATGAGCAGTTCTTC. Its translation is CASSIGASGGNEQFF.

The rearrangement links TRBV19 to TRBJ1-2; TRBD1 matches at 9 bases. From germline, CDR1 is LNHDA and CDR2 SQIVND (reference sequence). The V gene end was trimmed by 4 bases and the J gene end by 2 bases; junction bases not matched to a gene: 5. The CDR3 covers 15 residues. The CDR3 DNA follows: TGTGCCAGTAGTACAGGGACAGGGACCAACTATGGCTACACCTTC. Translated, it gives CASSTGTGTNYGYTF.

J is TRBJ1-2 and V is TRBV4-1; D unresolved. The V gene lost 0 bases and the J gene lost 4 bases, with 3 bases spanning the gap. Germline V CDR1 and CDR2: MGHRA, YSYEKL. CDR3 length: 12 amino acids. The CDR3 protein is CASSQEGYGYTF. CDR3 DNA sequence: TGCGCCAGCAGCCAAGAGGGCTATGGCTACACCTTC.

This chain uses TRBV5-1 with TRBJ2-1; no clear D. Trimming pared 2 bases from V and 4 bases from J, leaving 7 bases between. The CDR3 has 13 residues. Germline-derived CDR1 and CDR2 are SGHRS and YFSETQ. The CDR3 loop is CASSLASYNEQFF. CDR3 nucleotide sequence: TGCGCCAGCAGCTTAGCTTCGTACAATGAGCAGTTCTTC.

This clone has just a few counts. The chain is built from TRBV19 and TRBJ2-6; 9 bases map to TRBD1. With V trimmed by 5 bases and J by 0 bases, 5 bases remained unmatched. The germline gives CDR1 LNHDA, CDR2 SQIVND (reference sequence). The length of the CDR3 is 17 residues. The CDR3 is CASSLQGAVSGANVLTF. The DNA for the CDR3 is TGTGCCAGTAGTCTACAGGGGGCGGTCTCTGGGGCCAACGTCCTGACTTTC.

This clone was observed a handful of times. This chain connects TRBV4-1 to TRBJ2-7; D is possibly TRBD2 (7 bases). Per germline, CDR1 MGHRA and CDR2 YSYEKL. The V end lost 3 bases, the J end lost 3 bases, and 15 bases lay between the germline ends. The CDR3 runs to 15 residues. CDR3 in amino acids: CASSHTSEGDYEQYF. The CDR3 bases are TGCGCCAGCAGCCATACTAGCGAGGGGGACTACGAGCAGTACTTC.

The CDR3 nucleotides read TGTGCCAGCAGCTTATCGGTTACAAATCAGCCCCAGCATTTT. Translation gives CASSLSVTNQPQHF. The rearrangement joins TRBV11-2 to TRBJ1-5; D gene ambiguous. The CDR3 is 14 amino acids. CDR1 is SGHAT, CDR2 FQNNGV, per germline. Between the trimmed V and J ends, which lost 2 bases and 4 bases, there was a span of 9 bases.

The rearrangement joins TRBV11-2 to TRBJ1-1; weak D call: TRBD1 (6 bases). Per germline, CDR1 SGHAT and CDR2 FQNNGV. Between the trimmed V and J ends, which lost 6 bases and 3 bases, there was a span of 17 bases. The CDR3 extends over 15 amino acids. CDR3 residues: CASRRAGGADTEAFF. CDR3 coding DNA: TGTGCCAGCAGGCGGGCGGGGGGCGCAGACACTGAAGCTTTCTTT.

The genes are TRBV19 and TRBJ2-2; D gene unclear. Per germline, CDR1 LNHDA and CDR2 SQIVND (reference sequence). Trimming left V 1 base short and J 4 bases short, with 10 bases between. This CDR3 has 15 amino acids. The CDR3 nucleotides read TGTGCCAGTAGTATAGTACCGGTGGGCACCGGGGAGCTGTTTTTT. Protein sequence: CASSIVPVGTGELFF.

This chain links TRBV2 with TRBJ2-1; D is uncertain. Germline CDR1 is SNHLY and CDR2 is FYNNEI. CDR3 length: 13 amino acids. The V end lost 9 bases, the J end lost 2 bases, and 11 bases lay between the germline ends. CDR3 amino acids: CASWVGTYNEQFF. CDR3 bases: TGTGCCAGTTGGGTAGGGACCTACAATGAGCAGTTCTTC.